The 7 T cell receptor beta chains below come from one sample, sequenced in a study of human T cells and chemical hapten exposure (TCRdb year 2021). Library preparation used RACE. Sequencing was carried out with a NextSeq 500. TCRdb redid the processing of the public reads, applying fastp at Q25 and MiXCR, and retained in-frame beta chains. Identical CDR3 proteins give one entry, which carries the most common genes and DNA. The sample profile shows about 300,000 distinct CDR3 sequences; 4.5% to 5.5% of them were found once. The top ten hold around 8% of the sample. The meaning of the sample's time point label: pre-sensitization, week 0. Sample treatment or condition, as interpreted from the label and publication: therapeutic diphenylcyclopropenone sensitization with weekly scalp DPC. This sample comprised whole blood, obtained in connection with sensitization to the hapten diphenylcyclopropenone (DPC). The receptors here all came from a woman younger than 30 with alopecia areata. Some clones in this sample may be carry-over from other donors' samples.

CDR3 amino acids: CASSLGRLSSGNTIYF. The DNA for the CDR3 is TGTGCCAGCAGCTTAGGGCGCCTTAGCTCTGGAAACACCATATATTTT. The rearrangement joins TRBV13 to TRBJ1-3, with D uncertain. Deletions cut 0 bases from V and 0 bases from J, with 9 bases between. This CDR3 has 16 amino acids. Per germline, CDR1 PRHDT and CDR2 FYEKMQ (reference sequence).

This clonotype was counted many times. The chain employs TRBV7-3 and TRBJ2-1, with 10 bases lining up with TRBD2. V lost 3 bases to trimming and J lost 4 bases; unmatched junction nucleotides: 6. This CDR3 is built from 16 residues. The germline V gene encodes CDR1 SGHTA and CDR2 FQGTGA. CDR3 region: CASSFSGGAKYNEQFF. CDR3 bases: TGTGCCAGCAGCTTCAGCGGGGGGGCCAAATACAATGAGCAGTTCTTC.

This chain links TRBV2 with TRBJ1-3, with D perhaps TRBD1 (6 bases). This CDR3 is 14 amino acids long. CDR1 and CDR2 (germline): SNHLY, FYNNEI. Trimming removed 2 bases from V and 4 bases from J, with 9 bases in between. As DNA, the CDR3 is TGTGCCAGCAGTGAAAGGGGGGACGGAAACACCATATATTTT. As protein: CASSERGDGNTIYF.

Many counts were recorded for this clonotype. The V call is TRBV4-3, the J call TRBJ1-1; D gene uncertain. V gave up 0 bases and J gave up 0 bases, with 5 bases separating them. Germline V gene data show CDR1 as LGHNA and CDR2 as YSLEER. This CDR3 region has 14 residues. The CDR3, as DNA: TGCGCCAGCAGCCAAGATTCAGTGAACACTGAAGCTTTCTTT. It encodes CASSQDSVNTEAFF.

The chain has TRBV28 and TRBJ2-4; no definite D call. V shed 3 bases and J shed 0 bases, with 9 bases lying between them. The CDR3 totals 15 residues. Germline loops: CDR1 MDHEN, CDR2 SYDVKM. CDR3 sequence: CASSFRHVAKNIQYF. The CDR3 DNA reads TGTGCCAGCAGTTTCCGACACGTAGCCAAAAACATTCAGTACTTC.

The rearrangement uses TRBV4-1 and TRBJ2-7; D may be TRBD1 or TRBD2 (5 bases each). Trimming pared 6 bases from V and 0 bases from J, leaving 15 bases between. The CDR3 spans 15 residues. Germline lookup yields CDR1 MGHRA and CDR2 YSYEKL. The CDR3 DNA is TGCGCCAGCAGTCCCGGGACCGGGGCCTCCTACGAGCAGTACTTC. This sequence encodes CASSPGTGASYEQYF.

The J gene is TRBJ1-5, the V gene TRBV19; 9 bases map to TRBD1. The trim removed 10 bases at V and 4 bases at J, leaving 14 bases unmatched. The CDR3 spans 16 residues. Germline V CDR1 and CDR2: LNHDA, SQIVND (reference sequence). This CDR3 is CANRGLTGQGNQPQHF. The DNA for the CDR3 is TGTGCCAATCGTGGTCTGACGGGACAGGGAAATCAGCCCCAGCATTTT.